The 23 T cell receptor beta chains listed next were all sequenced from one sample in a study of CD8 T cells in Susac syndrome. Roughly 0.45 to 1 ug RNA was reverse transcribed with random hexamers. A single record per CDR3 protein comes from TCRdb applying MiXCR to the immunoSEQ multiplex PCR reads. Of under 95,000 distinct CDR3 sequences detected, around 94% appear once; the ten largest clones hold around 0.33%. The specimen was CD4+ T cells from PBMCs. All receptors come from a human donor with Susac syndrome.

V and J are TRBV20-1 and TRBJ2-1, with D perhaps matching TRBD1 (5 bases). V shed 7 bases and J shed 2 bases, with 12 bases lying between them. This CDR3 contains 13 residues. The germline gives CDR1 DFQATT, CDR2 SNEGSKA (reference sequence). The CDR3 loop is CSVLNRPYNEQFF. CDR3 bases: TGCAGTGTACTAAACAGGCCCTACAATGAGCAGTTCTTC.

CDR3 loop: CASSPRVTSGGTDTQYF. CDR3 nucleotide sequence: TGTGCCAGCAGTCCCCGGGTGACTAGCGGGGGCACAGATACGCAGTATTTT. The rearrangement joins TRBV27 to TRBJ2-3, with 11 nucleotides matching TRBD2. With V trimmed by 5 bases and J by 1 base, 8 bases remained unmatched. Germline V gene data show CDR1 as MNHEY and CDR2 as SMNVEV (reference sequence). CDR3 size: 17 residues.

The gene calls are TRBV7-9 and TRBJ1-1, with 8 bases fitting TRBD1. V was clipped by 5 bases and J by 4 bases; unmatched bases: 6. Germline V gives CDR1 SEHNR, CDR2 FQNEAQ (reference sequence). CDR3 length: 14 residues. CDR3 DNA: TGTGCCAGCAGCGTCGGACAGGGCGGCACTGAAGCTTTCTTT. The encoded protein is CASSVGQGGTEAFF. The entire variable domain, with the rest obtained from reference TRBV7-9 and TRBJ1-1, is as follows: DTGVSQNPRHKITKRGQNVTFRCDPISEHNRLYWYRQTLGQGPEFLTYFQNEAQLEKSRLLSDRFSAERPKGSFSTLEIQRTEQGDSAMYLCASSVGQGGTEAFFGQGTRLTVV.

CDR3 DNA: TGTGCCAGCAGCTCCCCGGGAGGGACTTATGGCTACACCTTC. Encoded protein: CASSSPGGTYGYTF. The chain combines TRBV7-9 with TRBJ1-2, with D perhaps matching TRBD1 (5 bases). The germline V gene has CDR1 SEHNR and CDR2 FQNEAQ (reference sequence). V was clipped by 4 bases and J by 5 bases, with 14 bases between them. The CDR3 spans 14 residues.

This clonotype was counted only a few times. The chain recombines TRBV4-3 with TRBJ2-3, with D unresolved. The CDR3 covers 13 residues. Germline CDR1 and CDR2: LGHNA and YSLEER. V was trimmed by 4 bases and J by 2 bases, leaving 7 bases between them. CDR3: CASSPSHTDTQYF. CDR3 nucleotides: TGCGCCAGCAGCCCCTCACACACAGATACGCAGTATTTT.

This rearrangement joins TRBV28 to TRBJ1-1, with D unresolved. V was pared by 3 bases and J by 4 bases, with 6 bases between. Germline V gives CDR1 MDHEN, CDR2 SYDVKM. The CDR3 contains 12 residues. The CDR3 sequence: CASSFGLTEAFF. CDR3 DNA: TGTGCCAGCAGTTTCGGCCTCACTGAAGCTTTCTTT.

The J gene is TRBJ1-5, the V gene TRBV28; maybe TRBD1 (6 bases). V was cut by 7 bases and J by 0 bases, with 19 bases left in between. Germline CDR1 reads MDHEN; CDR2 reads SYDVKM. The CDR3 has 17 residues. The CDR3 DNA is TGTGCCAGCACTAACTCGGACAGTTCCTCTAGCAATCAGCCCCAGCATTTT. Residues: CASTNSDSSSSNQPQHF.

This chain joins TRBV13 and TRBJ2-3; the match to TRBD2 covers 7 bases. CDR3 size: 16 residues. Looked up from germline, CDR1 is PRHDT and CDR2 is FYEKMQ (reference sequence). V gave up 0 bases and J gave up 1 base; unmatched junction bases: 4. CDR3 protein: CASSLGRLAGTDTQYF. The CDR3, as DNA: TGTGCCAGCAGCTTAGGCCGCCTAGCGGGCACAGATACGCAGTATTTT.

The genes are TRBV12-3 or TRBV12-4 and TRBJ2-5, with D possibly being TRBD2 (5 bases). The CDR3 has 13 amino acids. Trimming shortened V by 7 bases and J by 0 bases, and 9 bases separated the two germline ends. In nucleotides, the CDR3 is TGTGCCAGCAAAAGCGGAAACCAAGAGACCCAGTACTTC. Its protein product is CASKSGNQETQYF.

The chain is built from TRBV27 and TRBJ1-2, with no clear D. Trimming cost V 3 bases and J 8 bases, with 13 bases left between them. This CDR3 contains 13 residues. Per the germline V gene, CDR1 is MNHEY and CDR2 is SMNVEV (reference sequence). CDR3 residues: CASSFAAEGGYTF. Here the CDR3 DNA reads TGTGCCAGCAGTTTTGCTGCGGAGGGAGGCTACACCTTC.

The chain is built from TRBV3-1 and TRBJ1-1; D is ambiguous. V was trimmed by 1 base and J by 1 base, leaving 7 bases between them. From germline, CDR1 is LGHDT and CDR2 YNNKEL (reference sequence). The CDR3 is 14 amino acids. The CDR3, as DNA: TGTGCCAGCAGCCAAGGACGGAAGAACACTGAAGCTTTCTTT. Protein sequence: CASSQGRKNTEAFF.

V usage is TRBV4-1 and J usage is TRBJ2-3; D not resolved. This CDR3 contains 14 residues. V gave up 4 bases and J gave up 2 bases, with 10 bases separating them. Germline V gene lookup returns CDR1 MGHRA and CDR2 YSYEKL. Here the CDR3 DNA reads TGCGCCAGCAGCCTCATGCTCCCCACAGATACGCAGTATTTT. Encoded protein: CASSLMLPTDTQYF.

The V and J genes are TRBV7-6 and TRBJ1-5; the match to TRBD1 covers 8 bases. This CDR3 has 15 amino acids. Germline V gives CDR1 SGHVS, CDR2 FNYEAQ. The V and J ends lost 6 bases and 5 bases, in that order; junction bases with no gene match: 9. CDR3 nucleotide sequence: TGTGCCAGCAGGGAAGGCAGGGGGCTGGATCAGCCCCAGCATTTT. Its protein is CASREGRGLDQPQHF.

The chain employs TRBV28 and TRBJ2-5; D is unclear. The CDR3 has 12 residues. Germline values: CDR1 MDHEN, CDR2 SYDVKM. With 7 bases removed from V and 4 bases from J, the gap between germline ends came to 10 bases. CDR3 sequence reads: CASTSLGETQYF. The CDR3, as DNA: TGTGCCAGCACCTCTTTGGGAGAGACCCAGTACTTC. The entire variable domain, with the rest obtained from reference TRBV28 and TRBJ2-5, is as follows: DVKVTQSSRYLVKRTGEKVFLECVQDMDHENMFWYRQDPGLGLRLIYFSYDVKMKEKGDIPEGYSVSREKKERFSLILESASTNQTSMYLCASTSLGETQYFGPGTRLLVL.

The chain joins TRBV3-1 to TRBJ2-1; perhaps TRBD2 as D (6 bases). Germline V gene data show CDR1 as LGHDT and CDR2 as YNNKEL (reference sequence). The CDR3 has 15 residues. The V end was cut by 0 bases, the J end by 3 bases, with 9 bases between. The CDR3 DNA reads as TGTGCCAGCAGCCAAGAAGAGGACTACTACAATGAGCAGTTCTTC. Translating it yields CASSQEEDYYNEQFF.

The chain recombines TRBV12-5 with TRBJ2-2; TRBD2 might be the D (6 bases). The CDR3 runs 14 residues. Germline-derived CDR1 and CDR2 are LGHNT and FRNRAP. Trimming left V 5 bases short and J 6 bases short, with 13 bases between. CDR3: CASGPNGGAGELFF. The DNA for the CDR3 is TGTGCTAGTGGTCCGAATGGCGGGGCCGGGGAGCTGTTTTTT.

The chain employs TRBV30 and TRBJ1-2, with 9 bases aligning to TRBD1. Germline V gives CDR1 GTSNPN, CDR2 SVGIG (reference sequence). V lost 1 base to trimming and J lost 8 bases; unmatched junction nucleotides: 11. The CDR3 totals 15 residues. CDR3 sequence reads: CAWSAGTGRHRGYTF. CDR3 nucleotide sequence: TGTGCCTGGAGTGCTGGGACAGGGAGGCATCGCGGCTACACCTTC.

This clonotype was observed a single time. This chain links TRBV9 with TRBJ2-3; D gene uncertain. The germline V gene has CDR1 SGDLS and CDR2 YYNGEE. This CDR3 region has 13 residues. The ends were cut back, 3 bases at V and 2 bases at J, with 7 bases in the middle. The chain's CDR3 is CASSAVYTDTQYF. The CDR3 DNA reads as TGTGCCAGCAGCGCGGTTTACACAGATACGCAGTATTTT.

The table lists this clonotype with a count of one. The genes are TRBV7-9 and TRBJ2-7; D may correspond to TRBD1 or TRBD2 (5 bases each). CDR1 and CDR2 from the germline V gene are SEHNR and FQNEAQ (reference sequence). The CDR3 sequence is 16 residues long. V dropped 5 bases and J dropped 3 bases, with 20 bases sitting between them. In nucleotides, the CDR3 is TGTGCCAGCAGCCGTGTCTCCGGGACCTTTGGCTACGAGCAGTACTTC. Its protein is CASSRVSGTFGYEQYF.

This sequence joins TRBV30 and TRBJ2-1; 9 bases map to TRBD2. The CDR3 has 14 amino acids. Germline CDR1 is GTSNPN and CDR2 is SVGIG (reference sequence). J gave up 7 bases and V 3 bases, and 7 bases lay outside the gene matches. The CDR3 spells CAWRRSGGLNEQFF. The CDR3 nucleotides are TGTGCCTGGAGAAGGAGCGGGGGGTTAAATGAGCAGTTCTTC.

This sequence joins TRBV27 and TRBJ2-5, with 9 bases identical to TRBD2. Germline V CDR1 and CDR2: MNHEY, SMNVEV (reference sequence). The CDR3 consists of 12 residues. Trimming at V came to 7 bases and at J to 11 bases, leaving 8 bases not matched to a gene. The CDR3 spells CASKSGGSPQYF. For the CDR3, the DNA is TGTGCCAGCAAGAGCGGGGGGTCCCCGCAGTACTTC.

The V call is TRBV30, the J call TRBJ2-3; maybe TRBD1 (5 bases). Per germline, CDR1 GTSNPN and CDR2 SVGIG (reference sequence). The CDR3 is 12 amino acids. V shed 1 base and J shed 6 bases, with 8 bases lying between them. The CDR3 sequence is CAWSAGSDTQYF. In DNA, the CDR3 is TGTGCCTGGAGTGCAGGGTCTGATACGCAGTATTTT.

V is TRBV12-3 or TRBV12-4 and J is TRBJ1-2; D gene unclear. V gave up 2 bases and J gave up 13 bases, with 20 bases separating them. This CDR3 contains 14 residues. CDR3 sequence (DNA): TGTGCCAGCAGTTTAACGGCAGCGGCTAAGTGGTCCACCTTC. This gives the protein CASSLTAAAKWSTF.